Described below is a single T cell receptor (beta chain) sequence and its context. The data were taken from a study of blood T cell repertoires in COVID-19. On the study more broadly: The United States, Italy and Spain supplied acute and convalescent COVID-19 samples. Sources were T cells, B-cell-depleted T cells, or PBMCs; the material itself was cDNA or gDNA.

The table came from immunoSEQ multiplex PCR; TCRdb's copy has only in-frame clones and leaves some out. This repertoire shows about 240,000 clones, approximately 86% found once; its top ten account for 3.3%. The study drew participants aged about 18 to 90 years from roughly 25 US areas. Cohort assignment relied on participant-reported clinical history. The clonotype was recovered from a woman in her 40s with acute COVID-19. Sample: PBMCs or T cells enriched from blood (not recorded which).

CDR3 loop: CASSLVRGSRAKNIQYF. In nucleotides, the CDR3 is TGTGCCAGCAGCTTAGTGCGCGGGAGTCGCGCCAAAAACATTCAGTACTTC. The V and J genes are TRBV11-2 and TRBJ2-4; 7 nucleotides line up with TRBD2. This CDR3 comprises 17 residues. Germline-derived CDR1 and CDR2 are SGHAT and FQNNGV. V was clipped by 1 base and J by 1 base; unmatched bases: 7.